The 23 T cell receptor beta chains presented below share a single source sample, sequenced in a study of blood T cell repertoires in COVID-19. Sequenced by immunoSEQ multiplex PCR; TCRdb stores in-frame clones only, minus some. The sample yields 190,000 or so clones, about 86% seen once. Sequencing used peripheral blood. These receptors all come from a woman under 30 who had recovered from COVID-19.

The chain carries TRBV18 and TRBJ1-1, with D perhaps matching TRBD1 (6 bases). Germline loops: CDR1 KGHSH, CDR2 LQKENI. V lost 3 bases to trimming and J lost 0 bases, with 11 bases between them. The CDR3 runs to 15 residues. CDR3 bases: TGTGCCAGCTCACCTCAGGGGACGGTGAACACTGAAGCTTTCTTT. This codes for CASSPQGTVNTEAFF.

The rearrangement joins TRBV5-1 to TRBJ1-1; D not certain. Trimming stripped 0 bases from V and 4 bases from J, with 10 bases between. The CDR3 contains 14 residues. Germline V gene lookup returns CDR1 SGHRS and CDR2 YFSETQ. The CDR3 loop is CASSLGGKGTEAFF. As DNA, the CDR3 is TGCGCCAGCAGCTTGGGAGGGAAGGGCACTGAAGCTTTCTTT. The full variable domain, its missing parts supplied by reference TRBV5-1 and TRBJ1-1, is KAGVTQTPRYLIKTRGQQVTLSCSPISGHRSVSWYQQTPGQGLQFLFEYFSETQRNKGNFPGRFSGRQFSNSRSEMNVSTLELGDSALYLCASSLGGKGTEAFFGQGTRLTVV.

CDR3 nucleotide sequence: TGTGCCAGCAGTCTCGTATCGACATACAATGAGCAGTTCTTC. Translation gives CASSLVSTYNEQFF. The J gene is TRBJ2-1, the V gene TRBV6-2 or TRBV6-3, with no clear D. Germline V CDR1 and CDR2: MNHEY, SVGEGT. This CDR3 spans 14 amino acids. V was shortened by 5 bases and J by 4 bases, with 12 bases between the two germline ends.

The chain links TRBV25-1 to TRBJ1-1; TRBD1 might be the D (6 bases). Germline V CDR1 and CDR2: MGHDK, SYGVNS. This CDR3 contains 15 residues. The ends were cut back, 6 bases at V and 1 base at J, with 15 bases in the middle. The CDR3 region has the DNA TGTGCCAGCAGCCCGATCGGGACAAAGAACACTGAAGCTTTCTTT. The encoded protein is CASSPIGTKNTEAFF.

The V gene is TRBV19, the J gene TRBJ2-1; 8 positions agree with TRBD1. The CDR3 has 15 amino acids. Germline V lookup: CDR1 LNHDA, CDR2 SQIVND (reference sequence). Losses at the gene ends were 1 base for V and 5 bases for J; bases not matched to a gene: 4. CDR3 DNA sequence: TGTGCCAGTAGTATAGCAGGGGGCTTCAACAATGAGCAGTTCTTC. Translating it yields CASSIAGGFNNEQFF.

This sequence joins TRBV18 and TRBJ2-7; weak D call: TRBD2 (5 bases). The CDR3 sequence is 13 residues long. CDR1 KGHSH and CDR2 LQKENI come from the germline V gene. Trimming removed 4 bases from V and 5 bases from J, with 12 bases in between. As DNA, the CDR3 is TGTGCCAGCTCACACACCTTAGCGAACGAGCAGTACTTC. Protein product: CASSHTLANEQYF.

The V and J genes are TRBV18 and TRBJ2-7; 7 positions agree with TRBD1. Germline assignment: CDR1 KGHSH and CDR2 LQKENI. J was trimmed by 0 bases and V by 3 bases; bases with no gene match: 8. This CDR3 comprises 16 residues. The CDR3 region has the DNA TGTGCCAGCTCACCCTCGACAGGGATTAGCTCCTACGAGCAGTACTTC. Amino acid sequence: CASSPSTGISSYEQYF.

In this sample, this clone turned up a few times. This chain connects TRBV9 to TRBJ2-3; D might be TRBD2 (6 bases). This CDR3 region has 16 residues. Trimming shortened V by 3 bases and J by 4 bases, and 18 bases separated the two germline ends. The V gene's germline CDR1 is SGDLS and CDR2 YYNGEE. In nucleotides, the CDR3 is TGTGCCAGCAGCGCCAAAGCGGGTAGCTCGGCAGATACGCAGTATTTT. It translates to CASSAKAGSSADTQYF.

V usage is TRBV6-1 and J usage is TRBJ1-2, with 11 bases identical to TRBD1. The CDR3 extends over 15 amino acids. Trimming removed 5 bases from V and 4 bases from J; junction bases left unmatched: 6. Germline V gene sequence: CDR1 MNHNS, CDR2 SASEGT. CDR3 in DNA: TGTGCCAGCAGTCAGTCGGGACAGGGGGGCTATGGCTACACCTTC. Translated: CASSQSGQGGYGYTF.

The chain uses TRBV12-3 or TRBV12-4 and TRBJ2-7, with TRBD2 identical over 7 bases. CDR3 size: 13 residues. V shed 6 bases and J 6 bases; nucleotides not matched to a gene: 8. Written as DNA, the CDR3 is TGTGCCAGCAGCCTAGCGGAAGGACGCGAGCAGTACTTC. Translation: CASSLAEGREQYF.

This clone turned up a few times. This chain connects TRBV3-1 (or the pseudogene TRBV3-2) to TRBJ1-6; weak D call: TRBD1 (6 bases). The length of the CDR3 is 13 residues. Trimming removed 4 bases at V and 8 bases at J, with 9 bases between. CDR1 is LGHDT and CDR2 is YNNKEL in the germline V gene (reference sequence). The CDR3, as DNA: TGTGCCAGCAGCCTCTACAGGGATTCACCCCTCCACTTT. This gives the protein CASSLYRDSPLHF.

This chain joins TRBV2 and TRBJ2-5, with D possibly being TRBD2 (7 bases). Trimming took off 6 bases at V and 4 bases at J, with 21 bases between the two ends. Germline CDR1 and CDR2: SNHLY and FYNNEI. The CDR3 totals 16 residues. The CDR3 region is CASRNLGAGVGETQYF. CDR3 coding DNA: TGTGCCAGCAGAAACCTGGGGGCGGGAGTAGGAGAGACCCAGTACTTC.

The chain uses TRBV6-5 and TRBJ1-1, with D possibly being TRBD1 (5 bases). The CDR3 loop spans 15 amino acids. CDR1 is MNHEY and CDR2 is SVGAGI in the germline V gene. Trimming pared 0 bases from V and 5 bases from J, leaving 13 bases between. Written as DNA, the CDR3 is TGTGCCAGCAGTTACTCCCTCAGGGCCGGGACTGAAGCTTTCTTT. Translation gives CASSYSLRAGTEAFF.

The sample holds one count of this clone. CDR3 sequence: CASSLRNPAGALTGELFF. The CDR3 bases are TGTGCCAGCAGCTTAAGAAATCCGGCGGGGGCCCTCACCGGGGAGCTGTTTTTT. This chain joins TRBV7-8 and TRBJ2-2; weak D call: TRBD2 (7 bases). Germline CDR1 and CDR2: SGHVS and FQNEAQ. V dropped 2 bases and J dropped 4 bases, with 20 bases sitting between them. The length of the CDR3 is 18 residues.

The rearrangement joins TRBV7-9 to TRBJ1-1; no reliable D call. The CDR3 contains 13 residues. V was cut by 2 bases and J by 1 base, with 5 bases left in between. Germline V gene lookup returns CDR1 SEHNR and CDR2 FQNEAQ (reference sequence). CDR3 sequence: CASSLPGNTEAFF. The CDR3 DNA reads as TGTGCCAGCAGCTTACCCGGGAACACTGAAGCTTTCTTT.

This CDR3 is CASSLRRSPLHF. CDR3 nucleotides: TGTGCCAGCAGCCTAAGGAGATCACCCCTCCACTTT. The gene calls are TRBV14 and TRBJ1-6; no clear D. The CDR3 runs to 12 residues. Germline V gives CDR1 SGHDN, CDR2 FVKESK. Between the trimmed V and J ends, which lost 4 bases and 10 bases, there was a span of 8 bases.

The rearrangement links TRBV6-5 to TRBJ2-1; 11 bases line up with TRBD2. V shed 2 bases and J 15 bases; nucleotides not matched to a gene: 6. Looked up from germline, CDR1 is MNHEY and CDR2 is SVGAGI. This CDR3 contains 13 residues. CDR3 sequence reads: CASSYTETSGRFF. In nucleotides, the CDR3 is TGTGCCAGCAGTTACACAGAAACTAGCGGGAGGTTCTTC.

The chain links TRBV2 to TRBJ2-2; no clear D. The V and J ends lost 4 bases and 4 bases respectively, with 13 bases between them. The CDR3 is 15 residues long. Germline CDR1 reads SNHLY; CDR2 reads FYNNEI. CDR3 sequence: CASSVRETGTGELFF. CDR3 DNA: TGTGCCAGCAGTGTCAGAGAGACTGGCACCGGGGAGCTGTTTTTT.

The chain carries TRBV19 and TRBJ1-2; TRBD1 matches at 7 bases. CDR1 is LNHDA and CDR2 is SQIVND in the germline V gene (reference sequence). This CDR3 contains 16 residues. Unmatched junction bases numbered 13, after V lost 5 bases and J lost 4 bases. For the CDR3, the DNA is TGTGCCAGTAGTGAAATCCTAGGGGGCGCCGGCTATGGCTACACCTTC. This translates into CASSEILGGAGYGYTF.

This chain links TRBV6-2 or TRBV6-3 with TRBJ1-1, with D possibly being TRBD1 (5 bases). There are 13 residues in the CDR3. Germline-derived CDR1 and CDR2 are MNHEY and SVGEGT. Trimming pared 5 bases from V and 5 bases from J, leaving 12 bases between. The CDR3 DNA reads as TGTGCCAGCAGTCAGGGTCTAACGACTGAAGCTTTCTTT. Protein: CASSQGLTTEAFF.

V gene TRBV7-9 combines with J gene TRBJ2-5; D is perhaps TRBD1 (6 bases). CDR1 and CDR2 (germline): SEHNR, FQNEAQ (reference sequence). Between the trimmed V and J ends, which lost 1 base and 4 bases, there was a span of 13 bases. This CDR3 is 15 amino acids long. The CDR3 protein is CASSLGGRGVETQYF. Here the CDR3 DNA reads TGTGCCAGCAGCTTAGGCGGCAGGGGAGTAGAGACCCAGTACTTC.

The chain has TRBV15 and TRBJ2-3, with D maybe TRBD1 (6 bases). The germline gives CDR1 LNHNV, CDR2 YYDKDF (reference sequence). Trimming cost V 1 base and J 7 bases, with 9 bases left between them. The CDR3 has 13 amino acids. This CDR3 is CATSRVGQNTQYF. The CDR3 region has the DNA TGTGCCACCAGCAGAGTGGGACAAAATACGCAGTATTTT.

The chain employs TRBV4-3 and TRBJ1-4, with 11 bases that match TRBD1. The CDR3 covers 15 residues. CDR1 is LGHNA and CDR2 is YSLEER in the germline V gene. J lost 4 bases, V lost 4 bases, and 2 bases had no gene match. The CDR3 DNA reads TGCGCCAGCAGCCTGGGGACAGGGGGTAATGAAAAACTGTTTTTT. Amino acid sequence: CASSLGTGGNEKLFF.